This is a list of T cell receptor beta chains from one sample in a study of T cells in localized non-small cell lung cancer. Here immunoSEQ multiplex PCR was the method, and the copy in TCRdb shows in-frame clones only, minus some. The sample carries 20,000 to 25,000 clones, around 86% recorded once. The material was peripheral blood, obtained before any cancer treatment. The receptors shown here come from a man aged 40-75 years with stage I squamous cell lung carcinoma. CDR3s include the opening cysteine and the closing phenylalanine or tryptophan. D genes are given only for firm matches. Size is omitted from some rows. Given values are once, few, many or a class for expanded clones.

length	size	D	J	V	DNA	CDR3
11	.	.	TRBJ2-5	TRBV6-5	TGTGCCAGTAAGCGGGAAGAGACCCAGTACTTC	CASKREETQYF
15	.	.	TRBJ2-6	TRBV18	TGTGCCAGCTCACCAGAAGTCTCTGGGGCCAACGTCCTGACTTTC	CASSPEVSGANVLTF
14	few	.	TRBJ2-2	TRBV7-2	TGTGCCAGCAGCTCTACAGGGTTCACCGGGGAGCTGTTTTTT	CASSSTGFTGELFF
17	once	TRBD1	TRBJ2-1	TRBV12-5	TGTGCTAGTGGTTTGGGGACAGGGTTATTTCGGAGGAGTGAGCAGTTCTTC	CASGLGTGLFRRSEQFF
13	.	.	TRBJ2-7	TRBV7-9	TGTGCCAGCAGCCTTGGGGCCCAGTACGAGCAGTACTTC	CASSLGAQYEQYF
14	once	TRBD1	TRBJ1-6	TRBV28	TGTGCCAGCTCGACAGGGTCCTATAATTCACCCCTCCACTTT	CASSTGSYNSPLHF
15	once	.	TRBJ2-7	TRBV19	TGTGCCAGTAGTACCGGCCCGACTAATTCCTACGAGCAGTACTTC	CASSTGPTNSYEQYF
15	.	.	TRBJ1-4	TRBV6-1	TGTGCCAGCAAGGGGGGCCTACTCACAATTGAAAAACTGTTTTTT	CASKGGLLTIEKLFF
15	.	.	TRBJ1-2	TRBV19	TGTGCCAGTTACCAGCGCGATAAGACTTTCTATGGCTACACCTTC	CASYQRDKTFYGYTF
20	.	.	TRBJ1-6	TRBV21-1	TGTGCCAGCGGGGGCCAAGGAGGACAGGGAGTTCTCTCCCATAATTCACCCCTCCACTTT	CASGGQGGQGVLSHNSPLHF
15	.	TRBD1	TRBJ2-3	TRBV28	TGTGCCGGGTCCTCACAGGGGCGCTACACAGATACGCAGTATTTT	CAGSSQGRYTDTQYF
17	.	.	TRBJ2-3	TRBV27	TGTGCCAGCAGTCCACACAACCGGGACCCCGGAGCAGATACGCAGTATTTT	CASSPHNRDPGADTQYF
14	.	.	TRBJ1-2	TRBV6-4	TGTGCCAGCAGTGAGTGGCAGACAGGACTCCCTCAGGCCTTC	CASSEWQTGLPQAF
11	.	.	TRBJ2-1	TRBV18	TGTGCCAGCTCCCTCGACAGAGAGCAGTTCTTC	CASSLDREQFF
12	.	.	TRBJ2-5	TRBV7-9	TGTGCCAGCAGCTTCCCGTCGGAGACCCAGTACTTC	CASSFPSETQYF
11	.	.	TRBJ2-7	TRBV20-1	TGCAGTGCTGGGGACTCCCACGAGCAGTACTTC	CSAGDSHEQYF
15	.	.	TRBJ2-3	TRBV7-8	TGTGCCAGCAGCCGGGGACTCGGCGGGCCAGATACGCAGTATTTT	CASSRGLGGPDTQYF
17	.	TRBD2	TRBJ2-2	TRBV7-3	TGTGCCAGCAGCTCCCCGGGACTAGCGGGGAACACCGGGGAGCTGTTTTTT	CASSSPGLAGNTGELFF
17	.	.	TRBJ1-2	TRBV4-3	TGCGCCAGCAGCCAAGATTCCCACCCACAGACTTACTATGGCTACACCTTC	CASSQDSHPQTYYGYTF
15	.	.	TRBJ2-5	TRBV19	TGTGCCAGTAGTCTCCAGGGTGGCCCGCAAGAGACCCAGTACTTC	CASSLQGGPQETQYF
16	.	.	TRBJ2-3	TRBV19	TGTGCCAGTAGTACACCCCAGGGTAGTGGCACAGATACGCAGTATTTT	CASSTPQGSGTDTQYF
13	.	.	TRBJ1-2	TRBV30	TGTGCCTTAGGGAGCCCTCTTGGCTATGGCTACACCTTC	CALGSPLGYGYTF